The TCR beta chain described here comes from a study of blood T cells in healthy people across ages. Study background: The template switching approach captured approximately one barcoded beta molecule for every two T cells. Study findings and constraints: Changes in expanded clonotypes were possibly confounded, as the CMV status of donors was unknown.

Trimming took off 5 bases at V and 13 bases at J, with 27 bases between the two ends. This CDR3 spans 16 amino acids. Germline V gene sequence: CDR1 MNHEY, CDR2 SMNVEV (reference sequence). In the case of this clonotype: Its target is not known.

A second PCR of 7 to 11 cycles used a sample-barcoded 5' primer and a J-beta primer mix. TCRdb called the 5' RACE reads again in MiXCR, with one record for every CDR3 protein. The sample lists about 670,000 distinct CDR3 sequences; around 43% were seen once. The clonotype was recovered from a man older than 75 in good health. Sequenced input: blood. V usage is TRBV27 and J usage is TRBJ2-4; the D call may be TRBD1 or TRBD2 (6 bases each). CDR3 sequence: CASSQTGRPPWEEQYF. DNA of the CDR3: TGTGCCAGCAGTCAAACAGGGAGGCCCCCTTGGGAAGAGCAGTACTTC.